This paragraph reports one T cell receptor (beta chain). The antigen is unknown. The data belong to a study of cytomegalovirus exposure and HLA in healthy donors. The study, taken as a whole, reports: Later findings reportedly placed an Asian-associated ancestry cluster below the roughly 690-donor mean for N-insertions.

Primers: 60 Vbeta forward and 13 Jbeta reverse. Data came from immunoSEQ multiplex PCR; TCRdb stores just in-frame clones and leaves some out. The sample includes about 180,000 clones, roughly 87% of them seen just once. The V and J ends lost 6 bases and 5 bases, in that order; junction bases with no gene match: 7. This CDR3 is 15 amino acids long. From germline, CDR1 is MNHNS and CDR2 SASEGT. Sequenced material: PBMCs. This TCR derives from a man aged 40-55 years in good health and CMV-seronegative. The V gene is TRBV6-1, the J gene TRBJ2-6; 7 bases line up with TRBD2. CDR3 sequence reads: CASRGGESRANVLTF. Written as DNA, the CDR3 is TGTGCCAGCAGGGGGGGGGAAAGTAGGGCCAACGTCCTGACTTTC.